This T cell receptor beta chain is drawn from a study of T cell repertoires in cytomegalovirus infection. The sample holds many counts of this clonotype. Its antigen is not known. Using its own MiXCR run on the reads, TCRdb lists one record per CDR3 protein. In the table there are around 900,000 distinct CDR3 sequences, less than 35% of which are singletons. The V end lost 8 bases, the J end lost 7 bases, and 20 bases lay between the germline ends. The CDR3 length is 13 residues. The germline V gene has CDR1 DFQATT and CDR2 SNEGSKA (reference sequence). Source: cultured CD8+ T cells from PBMCs, taken from culture after CMV antigen stimulation. V is TRBV20-1 and J is TRBJ1-2; D gene uncertain. This receptor was taken from a human donor in good health (CMV status not recorded). Some clones in this sample may be carry-over from other donors' samples. The CDR3 protein is CSLHPPAESGYTF. The CDR3 nucleotides read TGCAGTCTACACCCCCCGGCGGAATCTGGCTACACCTTC.